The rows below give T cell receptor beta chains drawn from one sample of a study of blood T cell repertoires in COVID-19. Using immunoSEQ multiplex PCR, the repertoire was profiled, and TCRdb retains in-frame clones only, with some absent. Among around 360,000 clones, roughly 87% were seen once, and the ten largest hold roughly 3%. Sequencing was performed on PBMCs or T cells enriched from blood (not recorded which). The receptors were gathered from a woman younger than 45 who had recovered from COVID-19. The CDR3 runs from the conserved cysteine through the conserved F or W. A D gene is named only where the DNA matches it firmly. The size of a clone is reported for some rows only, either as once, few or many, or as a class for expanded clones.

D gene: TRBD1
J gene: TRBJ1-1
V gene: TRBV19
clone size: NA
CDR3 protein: CASSGQGNTEAFF
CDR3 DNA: TGTGCCAGTAGTGGACAGGGGAACACTGAAGCTTTCTTT

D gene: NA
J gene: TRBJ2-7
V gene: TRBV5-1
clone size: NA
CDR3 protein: CASSFGTTYEQYF
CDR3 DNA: TGCGCCAGCAGCTTTGGGACAACCTACGAGCAGTACTTC

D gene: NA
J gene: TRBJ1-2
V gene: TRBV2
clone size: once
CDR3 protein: CARLGGLGYTF
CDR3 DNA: TGTGCCCGCCTGGGGGGGCTCGGCTACACCTTC

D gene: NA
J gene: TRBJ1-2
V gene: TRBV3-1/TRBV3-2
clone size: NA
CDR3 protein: CASSQELGYTF
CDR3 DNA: TGTGCCAGCAGCCAGGAGTTGGGCTACACCTTC

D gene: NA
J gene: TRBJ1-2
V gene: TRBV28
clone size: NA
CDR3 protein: CASTGTRIANYGYTF
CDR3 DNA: TGTGCCAGCACCGGGACACGGATAGCTAACTATGGCTACACCTTC

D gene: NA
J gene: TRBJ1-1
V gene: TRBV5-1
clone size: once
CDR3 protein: CASMGAYTEAFF
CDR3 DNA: TGCGCCAGCATGGGCGCGTATACTGAAGCTTTCTTT

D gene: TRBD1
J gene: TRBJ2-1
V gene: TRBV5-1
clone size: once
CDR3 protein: CASSSGQGVHNEQFF
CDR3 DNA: TGCGCCAGCAGCTCCGGACAGGGGGTTCACAATGAGCAGTTCTTC

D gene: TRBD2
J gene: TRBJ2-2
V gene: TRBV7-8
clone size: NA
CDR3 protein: CASSLRSKFGGGGTGELFF
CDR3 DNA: TGTGCCAGCAGCTTAAGATCCAAGTTCGGCGGGGGTGGTACCGGGGAGCTGTTTTTT

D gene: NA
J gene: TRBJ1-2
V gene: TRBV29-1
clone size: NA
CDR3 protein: CSVPDSVLRGGYTF
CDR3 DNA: TGCAGCGTGCCGGACTCAGTACTTCGCGGTGGCTACACCTTC

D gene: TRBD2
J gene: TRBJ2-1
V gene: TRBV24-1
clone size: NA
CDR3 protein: CATSDLPGTSGSRGYNEQFF
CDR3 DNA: TGTGCCACCAGTGATTTGCCTGGGACTAGCGGGAGCAGGGGATACAATGAGCAGTTCTTC

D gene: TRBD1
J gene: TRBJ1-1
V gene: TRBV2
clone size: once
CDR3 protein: CASSETGGEWNTEAFF
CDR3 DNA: TGTGCCAGCAGTGAAACAGGGGGCGAGTGGAACACTGAAGCTTTCTTT

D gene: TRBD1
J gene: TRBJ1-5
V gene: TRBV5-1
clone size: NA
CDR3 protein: CASGTYTGGGQPQHF
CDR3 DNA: TGCGCCAGCGGAACATATACAGGGGGCGGTCAGCCCCAGCATTTT

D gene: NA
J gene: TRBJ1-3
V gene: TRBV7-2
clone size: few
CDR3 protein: CASSEQGTSGNTIYF
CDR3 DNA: TGTGCCAGCAGCGAACAGGGTACCTCTGGAAACACCATATATTTT

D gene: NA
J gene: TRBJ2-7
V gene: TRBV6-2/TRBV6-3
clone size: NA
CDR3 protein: CASSQQGPQYF
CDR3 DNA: TGTGCCAGCAGTCAACAGGGCCCGCAGTACTTC

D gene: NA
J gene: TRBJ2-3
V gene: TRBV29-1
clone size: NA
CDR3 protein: CSVGRDTQYF
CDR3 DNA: TGCAGCGTTGGGAGAGATACGCAGTATTTT

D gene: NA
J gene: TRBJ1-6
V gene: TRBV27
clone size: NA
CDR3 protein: CASRLTGSSYNSPLHF
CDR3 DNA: TGTGCCAGCAGGCTTACAGGGAGCTCCTATAATTCACCCCTCCACTTT

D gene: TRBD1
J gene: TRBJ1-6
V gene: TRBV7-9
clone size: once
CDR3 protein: CASSLDRLLSPLHF
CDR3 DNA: TGTGCCAGCAGCTTGGACAGGTTGTTATCACCCCTCCACTTT

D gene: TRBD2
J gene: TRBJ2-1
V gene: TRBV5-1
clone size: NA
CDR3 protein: CASARLAGEWTRMFDEQFF
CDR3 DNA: TGCGCCAGCGCCCGACTAGCGGGAGAGTGGACCCGGATGTTCGATGAGCAGTTCTTC

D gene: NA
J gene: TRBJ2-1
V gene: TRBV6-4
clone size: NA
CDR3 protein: CASSGSQRNEQFF
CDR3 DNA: TGTGCCAGCAGTGGTTCTCAGCGGAATGAGCAGTTCTTC

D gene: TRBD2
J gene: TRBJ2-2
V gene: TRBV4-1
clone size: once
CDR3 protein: CASSPGTKTGELFF
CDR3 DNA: TGCGCCAGCAGCCCCGGGACTAAAACCGGGGAGCTGTTTTTT

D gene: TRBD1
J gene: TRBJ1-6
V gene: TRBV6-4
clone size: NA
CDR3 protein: CASSEQGGNSPLHF
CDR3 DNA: TGTGCCAGCAGTGAGCAGGGGGGAAATTCACCCCTCCACTTT

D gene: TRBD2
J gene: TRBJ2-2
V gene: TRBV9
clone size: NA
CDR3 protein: CASSPRGDANTGELFF
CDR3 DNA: TGTGCCAGCAGCCCTCGGGGGGACGCGAACACCGGGGAGCTGTTTTTT